This entry features one T cell receptor (beta chain) sequence. The data originate from a study of blood T cell repertoires in COVID-19. Study in general: T cells, B-cell-depleted T cells, or PBMCs supplied cDNA or gDNA.

Profiled with immunoSEQ multiplex PCR; TCRdb holds only in-frame clones, not every one. The sample includes 300,000 to 400,000 clones, approximately 90% seen only once; the top ten take under 4.5%. Germline V gene data show CDR1 as LGHDT and CDR2 as YNNKEL (reference sequence). V was trimmed by 0 bases and J by 4 bases, leaving 15 bases between them. CDR3 length: 17 amino acids. The V call is TRBV3-1 (or the pseudogene TRBV3-2), the J call TRBJ2-2, with TRBD2 as a possible D gene (5 bases). This clonotype was obtained from a woman between 50 and 59 years old with active or convalescent COVID-19. Sequences were obtained from peripheral blood. The CDR3 DNA reads TGTGCCAGCAGCCAAGAACGGACTCGGATTACCACCGGGGAGCTGTTTTTT. Residues: CASSQERTRITTGELFF.